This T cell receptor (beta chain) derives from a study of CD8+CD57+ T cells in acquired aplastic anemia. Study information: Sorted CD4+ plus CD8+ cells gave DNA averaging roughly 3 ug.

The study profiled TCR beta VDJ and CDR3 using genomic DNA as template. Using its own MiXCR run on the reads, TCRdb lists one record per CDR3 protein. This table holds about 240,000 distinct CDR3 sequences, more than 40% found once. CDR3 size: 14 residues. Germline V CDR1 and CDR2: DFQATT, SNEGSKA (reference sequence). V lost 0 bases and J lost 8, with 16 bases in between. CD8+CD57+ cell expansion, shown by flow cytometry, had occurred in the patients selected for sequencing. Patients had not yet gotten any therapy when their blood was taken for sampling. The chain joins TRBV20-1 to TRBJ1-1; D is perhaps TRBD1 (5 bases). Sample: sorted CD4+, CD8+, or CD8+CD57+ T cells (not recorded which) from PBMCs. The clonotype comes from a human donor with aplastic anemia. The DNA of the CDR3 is TGCAGTGCTAGAGATTCGGGGCTGAACGCCGAAGCTTTCTTT. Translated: CSARDSGLNAEAFF.